This TCR beta chain was captured in a study of HIV-infected patients and healthy controls. This clonotype was picked up a small number of times. TCRdb called the 5' RACE reads again in MiXCR, with one record for every CDR3 protein. The profile shows approximately 64,000 distinct CDR3 sequences, approximately 21% of them singletons. This receptor was obtained from a human donor in good health. The sample was CD4+ T cells from blood.

CDR3 region: CASSNIQGRGNQPQHF. The CDR3 DNA sequence: TGTGCCAGCAGTAATATTCAGGGCCGCGGTAATCAGCCCCAGCATTTT. The chain employs TRBV12-3 or TRBV12-4 and TRBJ1-5, with D maybe TRBD1 (5 bases). The V end lost 5 bases, the J end lost 4 bases, and 18 bases lay between the germline ends. The CDR3 is 16 residues long.